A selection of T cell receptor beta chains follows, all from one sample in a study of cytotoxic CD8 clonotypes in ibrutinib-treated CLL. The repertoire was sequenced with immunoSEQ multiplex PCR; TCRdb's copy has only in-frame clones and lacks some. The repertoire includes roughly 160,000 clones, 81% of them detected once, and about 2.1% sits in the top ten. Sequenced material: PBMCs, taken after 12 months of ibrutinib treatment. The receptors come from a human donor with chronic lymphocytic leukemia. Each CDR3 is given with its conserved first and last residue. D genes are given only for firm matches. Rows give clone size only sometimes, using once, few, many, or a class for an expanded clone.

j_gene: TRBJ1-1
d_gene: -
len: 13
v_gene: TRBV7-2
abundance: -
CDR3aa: CASSLLPNTEAFF
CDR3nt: TGTGCCAGCAGCTTACTCCCGAACACTGAAGCTTTCTTT

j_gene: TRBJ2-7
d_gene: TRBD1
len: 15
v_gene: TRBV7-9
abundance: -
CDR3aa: CASRKRTGSSYEQYF
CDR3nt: TGTGCCAGCAGAAAAAGGACAGGGAGCTCCTACGAGCAGTACTTC

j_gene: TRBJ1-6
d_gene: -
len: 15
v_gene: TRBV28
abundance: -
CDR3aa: CASGPLGSLNSPLHF
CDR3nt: TGTGCCAGCGGCCCCTTGGGATCGCTCAATTCACCCCTCCACTTT

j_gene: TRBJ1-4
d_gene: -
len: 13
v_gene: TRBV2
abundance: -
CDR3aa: CASSGTGYEKLFF
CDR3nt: TGTGCCAGCAGTGGCACAGGGTATGAAAAACTGTTTTTT

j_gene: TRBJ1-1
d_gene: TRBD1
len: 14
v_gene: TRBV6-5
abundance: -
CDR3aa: CASSYGGQGGEAFF
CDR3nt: TGTGCCAGCAGTTACGGGGGACAGGGGGGAGAGGCTTTCTTT

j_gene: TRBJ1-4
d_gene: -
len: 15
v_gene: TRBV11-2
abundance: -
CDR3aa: CASSALPDAGEKLFF
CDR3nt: TGTGCCAGCAGCGCATTACCGGATGCCGGGGAAAAACTGTTTTTT

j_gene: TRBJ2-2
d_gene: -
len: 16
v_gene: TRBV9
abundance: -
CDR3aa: CASSVSGGTNTGELFF
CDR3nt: TGTGCCAGCAGCGTATCAGGCGGGACGAACACCGGGGAGCTGTTTTTT

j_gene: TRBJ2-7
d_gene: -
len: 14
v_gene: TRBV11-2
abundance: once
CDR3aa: CASSSNQLSYEQYF
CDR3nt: TGTGCCAGCAGCTCTAATCAATTGTCCTACGAGCAGTACTTC

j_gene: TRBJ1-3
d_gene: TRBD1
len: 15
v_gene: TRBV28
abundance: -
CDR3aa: CASRMDRGGGNTIYF
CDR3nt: TGTGCCAGCAGAATGGACAGGGGGGGTGGAAACACCATATATTTT

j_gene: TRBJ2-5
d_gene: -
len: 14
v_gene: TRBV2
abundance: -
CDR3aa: CASSGVVGVDTQYF
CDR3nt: TGTGCCAGCAGTGGGGTAGTTGGGGTGGACACCCAGTACTTC

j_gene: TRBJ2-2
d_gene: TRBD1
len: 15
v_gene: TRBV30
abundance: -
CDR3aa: CAWSRQGAYTGELFF
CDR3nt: TGTGCCTGGAGTAGGCAGGGGGCATACACCGGGGAGCTGTTTTTT

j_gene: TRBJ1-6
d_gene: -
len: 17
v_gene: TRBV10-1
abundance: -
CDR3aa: CASSEPYPGQYNSPLHF
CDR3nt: TGCGCCAGCAGTGAGCCATACCCCGGACAGTATAATTCACCCCTCCACTTT

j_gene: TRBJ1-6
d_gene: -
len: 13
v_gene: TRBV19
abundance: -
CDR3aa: CASSIITRSPLHF
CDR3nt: TGTGCCAGTAGTATTATAACGAGGTCACCCCTCCACTTT

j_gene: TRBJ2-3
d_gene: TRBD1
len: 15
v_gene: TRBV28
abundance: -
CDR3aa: CASSSSGQGTDTQYF
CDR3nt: TGTGCCAGCAGTTCTTCCGGACAGGGTACAGATACGCAGTATTTT

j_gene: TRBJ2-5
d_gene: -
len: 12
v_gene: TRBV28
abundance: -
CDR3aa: CASAATQETQYF
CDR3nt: TGTGCCAGTGCAGCAACACAAGAGACCCAGTACTTC

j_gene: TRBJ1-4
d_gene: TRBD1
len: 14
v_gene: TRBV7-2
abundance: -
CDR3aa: CASSLRQGPEKLFF
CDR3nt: TGTGCCAGCAGCCTGAGACAGGGACCTGAAAAACTGTTTTTT

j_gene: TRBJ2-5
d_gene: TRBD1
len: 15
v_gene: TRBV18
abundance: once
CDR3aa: CASSLGTANQETQYF
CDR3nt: TGTGCCAGCTCACTAGGGACAGCAAATCAAGAGACCCAGTACTTC

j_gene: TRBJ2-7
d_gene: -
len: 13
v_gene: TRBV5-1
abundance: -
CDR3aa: CARAVAGRYEQYF
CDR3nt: TGCGCCAGGGCGGTGGCAGGGAGGTACGAGCAGTACTTC

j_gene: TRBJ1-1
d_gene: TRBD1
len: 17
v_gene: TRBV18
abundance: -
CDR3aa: CASSPKGQGAMGTEAFF
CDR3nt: TGTGCCAGCTCACCTAAAGGACAGGGGGCAATGGGCACTGAAGCTTTCTTT

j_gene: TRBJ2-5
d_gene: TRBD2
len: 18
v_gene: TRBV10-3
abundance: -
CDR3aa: CAISESGLAEQSQETQYF
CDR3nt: TGTGCCATCAGTGAGTCCGGGCTAGCGGAACAAAGCCAAGAGACCCAGTACTTC

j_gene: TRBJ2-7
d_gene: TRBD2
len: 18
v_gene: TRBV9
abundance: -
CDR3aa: CASSPTGLAGATSYEQYF
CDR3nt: TGTGCCAGCAGCCCAACGGGACTAGCGGGAGCGACGAGCTACGAGCAGTACTTC

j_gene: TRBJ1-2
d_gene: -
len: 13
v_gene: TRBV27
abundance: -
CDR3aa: CASSSRHNYGYTF
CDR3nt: TGTGCCAGCAGTTCGCGACACAACTATGGCTACACCTTC

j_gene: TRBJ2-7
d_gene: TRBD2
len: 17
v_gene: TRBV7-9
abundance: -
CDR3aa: CASSLEGAIAGRYEQYF
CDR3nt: TGTGCCAGCAGCTTAGAAGGTGCAATAGCGGGAAGGTACGAGCAGTACTTC

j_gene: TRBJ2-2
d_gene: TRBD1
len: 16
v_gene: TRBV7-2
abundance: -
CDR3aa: CASSRGTGRRTGELFF
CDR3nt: TGTGCCAGCAGCCGCGGGACAGGGCGGCGCACCGGGGAGCTGTTTTTT

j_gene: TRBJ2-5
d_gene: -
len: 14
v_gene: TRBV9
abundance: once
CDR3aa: CASSVESYQETQYF
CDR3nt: TGTGCCAGCAGCGTAGAATCGTACCAAGAGACCCAGTACTTC

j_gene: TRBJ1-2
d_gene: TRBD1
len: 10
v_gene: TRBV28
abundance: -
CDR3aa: CAIQGVGYTF
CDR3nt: TGTGCCATCCAGGGGGTCGGCTACACCTTC

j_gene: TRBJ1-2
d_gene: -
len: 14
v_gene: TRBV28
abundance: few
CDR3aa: CASSSGLEGYGYTF
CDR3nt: TGTGCCAGCAGTTCAGGGCTTGAAGGGTATGGCTACACCTTC

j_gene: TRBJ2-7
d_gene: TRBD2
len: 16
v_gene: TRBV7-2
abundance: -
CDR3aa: CASSRGLAGEGYEQYF
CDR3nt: TGTGCCAGCAGCCGGGGACTAGCGGGAGAGGGGTACGAGCAGTACTTC

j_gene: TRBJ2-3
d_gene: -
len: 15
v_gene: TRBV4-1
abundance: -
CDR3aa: CASSQSGSRTDTQYF
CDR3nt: TGCGCCAGCAGCCAATCCGGTAGTAGGACAGATACGCAGTATTTT

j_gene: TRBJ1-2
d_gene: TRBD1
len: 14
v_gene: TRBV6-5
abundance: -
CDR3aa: CASSRGTGRRGYTF
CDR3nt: TGTGCCAGCAGTAGGGGGACAGGGAGAAGGGGCTACACCTTC

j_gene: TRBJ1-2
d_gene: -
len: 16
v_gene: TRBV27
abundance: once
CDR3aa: CASSPFRDRQNYGYTF
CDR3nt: TGTGCCAGCAGCCCGTTCCGGGACCGACAAAACTATGGCTACACCTTC

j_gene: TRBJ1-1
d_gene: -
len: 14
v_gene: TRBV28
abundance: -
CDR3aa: CASTYDQANTEAFF
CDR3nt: TGTGCCAGCACTTACGACCAGGCGAACACTGAAGCTTTCTTT

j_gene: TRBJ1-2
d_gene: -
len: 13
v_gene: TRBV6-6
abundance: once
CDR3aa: CASMGVTAYGYTF
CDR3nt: TGTGCCAGCATGGGTGTAACCGCCTATGGCTACACCTTC

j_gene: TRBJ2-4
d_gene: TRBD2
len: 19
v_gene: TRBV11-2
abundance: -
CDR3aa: CASSLRLAGGPGAKNIQYF
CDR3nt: TGTGCCAGCAGTCTGCGACTAGCGGGAGGGCCTGGAGCCAAAAACATTCAGTACTTC

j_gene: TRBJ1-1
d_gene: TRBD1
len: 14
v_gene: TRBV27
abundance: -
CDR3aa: CASRDRGLNTEAFF
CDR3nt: TGTGCCAGCAGGGACAGGGGACTGAACACTGAAGCTTTCTTT

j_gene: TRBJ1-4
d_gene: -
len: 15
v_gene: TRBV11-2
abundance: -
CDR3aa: CASSLEIGQGSKLFF
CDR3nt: TGTGCCAGCAGCTTAGAGATTGGTCAGGGCTCGAAACTGTTTTTT

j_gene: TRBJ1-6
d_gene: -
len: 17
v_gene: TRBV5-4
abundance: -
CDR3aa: CASSLRKGGIRNSPLHF
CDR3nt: TGTGCCAGCAGCTTGAGGAAGGGGGGGATTCGGAATTCACCCCTCCACTTT

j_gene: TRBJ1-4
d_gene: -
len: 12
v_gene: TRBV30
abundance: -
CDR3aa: CAIFLGGEKLFF
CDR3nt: TGTGCCATCTTTTTAGGCGGAGAAAAACTGTTTTTT

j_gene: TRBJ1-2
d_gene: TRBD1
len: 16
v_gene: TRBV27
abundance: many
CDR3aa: CASSLSKGQVSYGYTF
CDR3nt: TGTGCCAGCAGTTTATCGAAGGGACAGGTGTCCTATGGCTACACCTTC

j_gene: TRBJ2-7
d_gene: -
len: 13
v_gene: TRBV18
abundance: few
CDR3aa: CASSPGRDYEQYF
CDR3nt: TGTGCCAGCTCACCGGGACGGGACTACGAGCAGTACTTC

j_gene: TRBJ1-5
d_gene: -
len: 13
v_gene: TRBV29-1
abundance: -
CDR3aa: CSVADSFNQPQHF
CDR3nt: TGCAGCGTCGCGGACAGTTTCAATCAGCCCCAGCATTTT

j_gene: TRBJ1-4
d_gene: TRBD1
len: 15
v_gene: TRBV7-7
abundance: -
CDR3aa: CASSPRTGGGEKLFF
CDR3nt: TGTGCCAGCAGCCCCCGGACAGGGGGGGGAGAAAAACTGTTTTTT

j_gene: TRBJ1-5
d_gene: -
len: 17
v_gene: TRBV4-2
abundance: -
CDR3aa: CASSQDWPTGSGNPQHF
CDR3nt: TGTGCCAGCAGCCAAGATTGGCCCACAGGGTCCGGTAATCCCCAGCATTTT

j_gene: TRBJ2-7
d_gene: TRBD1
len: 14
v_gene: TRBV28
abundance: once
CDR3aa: CASSGGQGTLEQYF
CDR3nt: TGTGCCAGCAGTGGAGGACAGGGGACCTTGGAGCAGTACTTC